This record concerns one TCR beta chain sequence. Under the authors' procedure: Scientists estimated how many nucleated cells there were by amplifying reference gene primers. Sequenced by immunoSEQ multiplex PCR; TCRdb stores in-frame clones only, minus some. V and J calls and clone size are copied from that table; D and trimming were computed from the DNA. The data show 300,000 to 350,000 clones, with about 86% seen just once and roughly 4.2% held by the top ten. This entry comes from a study of blood T cell repertoires in COVID-19. The source of this sequence is a woman in her thirties or forties with acute COVID-19. The material sequenced was PBMCs or T cells enriched from blood (not recorded which).

The CDR3 here is CASSPAGQGAREQYF. Written as DNA, the CDR3 is TGTGCCAGCTCACCGGCGGGACAGGGGGCGCGGGAGCAGTACTTC. The chain links TRBV18 to TRBJ2-7; 12 nucleotides line up with TRBD1. CDR1 is KGHSH and CDR2 is LQKENI in the germline V gene. Trimming cost V 3 bases and J 7 bases; bases outside gene matches: 7. The CDR3 length is 15 residues.